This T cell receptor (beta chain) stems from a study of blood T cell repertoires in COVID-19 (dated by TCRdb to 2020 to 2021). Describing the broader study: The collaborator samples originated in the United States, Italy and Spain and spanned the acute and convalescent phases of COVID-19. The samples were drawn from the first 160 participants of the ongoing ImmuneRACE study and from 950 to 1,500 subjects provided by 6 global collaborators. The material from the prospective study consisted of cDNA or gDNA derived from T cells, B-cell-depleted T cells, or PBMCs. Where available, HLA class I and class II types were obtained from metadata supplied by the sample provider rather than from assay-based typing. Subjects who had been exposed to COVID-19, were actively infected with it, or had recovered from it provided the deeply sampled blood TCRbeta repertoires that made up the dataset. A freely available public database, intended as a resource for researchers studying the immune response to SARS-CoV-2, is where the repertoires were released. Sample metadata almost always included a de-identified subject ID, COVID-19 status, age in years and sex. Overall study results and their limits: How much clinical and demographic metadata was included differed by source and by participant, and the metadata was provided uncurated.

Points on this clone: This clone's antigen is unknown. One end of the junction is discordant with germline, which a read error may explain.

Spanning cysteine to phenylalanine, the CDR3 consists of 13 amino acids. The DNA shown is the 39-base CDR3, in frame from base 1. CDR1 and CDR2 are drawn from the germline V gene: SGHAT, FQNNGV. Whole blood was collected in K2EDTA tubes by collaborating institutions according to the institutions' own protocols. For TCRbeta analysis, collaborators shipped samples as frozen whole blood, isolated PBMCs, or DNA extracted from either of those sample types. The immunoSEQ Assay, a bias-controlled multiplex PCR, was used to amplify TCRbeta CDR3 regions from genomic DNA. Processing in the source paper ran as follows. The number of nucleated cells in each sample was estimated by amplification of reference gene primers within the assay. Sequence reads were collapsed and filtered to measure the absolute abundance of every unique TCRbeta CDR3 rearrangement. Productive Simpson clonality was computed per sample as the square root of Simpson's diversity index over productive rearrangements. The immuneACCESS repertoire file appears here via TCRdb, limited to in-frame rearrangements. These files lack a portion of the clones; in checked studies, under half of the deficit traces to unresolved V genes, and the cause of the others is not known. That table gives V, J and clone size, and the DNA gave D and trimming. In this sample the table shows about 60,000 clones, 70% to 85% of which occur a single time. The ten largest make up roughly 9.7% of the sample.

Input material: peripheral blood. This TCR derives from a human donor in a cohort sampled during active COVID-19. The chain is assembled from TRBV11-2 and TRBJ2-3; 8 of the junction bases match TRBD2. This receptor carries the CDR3 CASSLAGTDTQYF. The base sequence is TGTGCCAGCAGTTTAGCGGGAACAGATACGCAGTATTTT. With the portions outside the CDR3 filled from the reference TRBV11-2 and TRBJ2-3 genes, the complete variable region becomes EAGVAQSPRYKIIEKRQSVAFWCNPISGHATLYWYQQILGQGPKLLIQFQNNGVVDDSQLPKDRFSAERLKGVDSTLKIQPAKLEDSAVYLCASSLAGTDTQYFGPGTRLTVL.